This TCR beta chain is drawn from a study of shared clonotypes between healthy human individuals. Sequencing used immunoSEQ multiplex PCR; TCRdb keeps in-frame clones, though not all of them. The sample lists 2 million to 2.5 million clones, roughly 92% seen once, with 0.37% in the top ten. V shed 2 bases and J 5 bases; nucleotides not matched to a gene: 8. This CDR3 is built from 17 residues. Germline-derived CDR1 and CDR2 are SEHNR and FQNEAQ (reference sequence). Study-level results: Generally, naive subsets (rather than memory subsets) showed larger estimated richness. What limited the represented genetic and exposure-history diversity was the small number of donors.

On this clone: Its target is unknown.

Donors, healthy HIV-negative adults, lacked recent acute infections or vaccinations. This chain connects TRBV7-9 to TRBJ2-3, with 12 bases lining up with TRBD2. Sequenced material: naive CD4+ T cells from PBMCs. Subset of the sample: CD45RA+ positively selected. The sequence derives from a man aged 18 to 29 in good health. Some clones in this sample may be carry-over from other donors' samples. The CDR3 DNA sequence: TGTGCCAGCAGCTTAAGCCTAGCGGGAGGGCTCGGAGATACGCAGTATTTT. The encoded protein is CASSLSLAGGLGDTQYF.